Detailed here is one TCR beta chain. Its target antigen remains unknown. No much larger clone is present one base from it, and per-base qualities are unavailable. The library relied on the immunoSEQ multiplex PCR assay. RNA was extracted from all samples and reverse transcribed into cDNA as template for TCR sequencing. SuperScript III was used for first-strand cDNA synthesis, primed with a 2:1 mix of oligo-dT and random hexamers. A synthetic immune receptor repertoire was used to gauge amplification bias, and whatever bias remained was removed computationally. Under the source paper's analysis protocol: After raw reads were preprocessed to remove errors, the CDR3 was defined following IMGT conventions as running from the conserved cysteine to phenylalanine. Clonality was calculated as 1 minus Shannon entropy normalized by log2 of the number of productive unique TCRs. Whether scalp clones were CD4 or CD8 was inferred by matching scalp TCRbeta sequences against CD4 and CD8 repertoires sorted from blood. TCRdb retrieved this table from immuneACCESS and kept in-frame rearrangements only. Not all clones are present; in checked studies, unresolved V genes account for under half, and no reason is known for the remainder. The DNA gave D and trimming, while V, J and clone size come from that table. The sample contains hundreds of thousands of clones, around 62% of them found a single time. The ten most abundant clones make up under 0.5% of the sample.

What the time point label conveys for this sample: baseline before oral tofacitinib. From alopecia areata patients, peripheral blood was collected along with lesional scalp punch biopsies. PBMCs were isolated by density centrifugation and stained for CD3, CD4 and CD8, after which CD4+ and CD8+ T cells were sorted on a FACSAria. The record originates from a study of CD8+ T cells in alopecia areata listed by TCRdb under 2018. With respect to the entire study: The treated patients took part in an open-label pilot trial in which moderate-to-severe alopecia areata was treated with oral tofacitinib at 5 to 10 mg twice daily. High-throughput TCRbeta sequencing was used to examine T cell clonal expansion in alopecia areata in both the C3H/HeJ mouse model and human patients. RNA came from the PAXgene miRNA kit for fixed scalp, the miRNeasy kit for PBMCs, and the RNeasy kit for mouse skin. Clonality in the scalp was compared among normal scalp (n=4), patchy alopecia areata scalp (n=8), and alopecia totalis/universalis scalp (n=8). Scalp tissue and sorted CD4+ and CD8+ peripheral blood T cells from patchy and totalis/universalis alopecia areata patients and from healthy controls were covered by human TCRbeta sequencing. Tofacitinib was given for 6 to 18 months, followed by 6 months of follow-up off drug to assess delayed response and recurrence. Tofacitinib-treated patients had biopsies at baseline and at 4 and 24 weeks of treatment, with a later scalp biopsy in several patients. Amplification of TCRbeta CDR3 regions was done by immunoSEQ multiplex PCR using 35 Vbeta forward primers and 13 Jbeta reverse primers. What the study reported, not specific to this receptor: Compared with normal scalp, lesional scalp had higher clonality and more expanded CD8+ clones, particularly in alopecia totalis/universalis, a pattern that suggests antigenic drive. Resident alphabeta T cells in normal human skin are also sequenced, complicating scalp TCR repertoire analysis, unlike mouse skin dominated by gammadelta T cells. TCR sequences shared between patients were less clear than in mice, possibly partly because of HLA diversity in the patient population.

The CDR3 measures 13 amino acids from cysteine to phenylalanine. Only the CDR3 region is kept as DNA, spanning 39 bases read in frame from base 1. According to the germline V gene, CDR1 reads SQVTM and CDR2 reads ANQGSEA. V loses 4 bases at its end and J loses 4 bases; junction bases beyond the gene matches: 5. Sequenced material: CD4+ T cells sorted from blood, taken at week 0. The chain joins TRBV29-1 to TRBJ2-5; 8 bases in between match TRBD1. The clonotype originates from a human donor with alopecia areata. Read as DNA, the sequence is TGCAGCGTTGGTACAGGGGGAAGAGAGACCCAGTACTTC. Translated, this is CSVGTGGRETQYF.